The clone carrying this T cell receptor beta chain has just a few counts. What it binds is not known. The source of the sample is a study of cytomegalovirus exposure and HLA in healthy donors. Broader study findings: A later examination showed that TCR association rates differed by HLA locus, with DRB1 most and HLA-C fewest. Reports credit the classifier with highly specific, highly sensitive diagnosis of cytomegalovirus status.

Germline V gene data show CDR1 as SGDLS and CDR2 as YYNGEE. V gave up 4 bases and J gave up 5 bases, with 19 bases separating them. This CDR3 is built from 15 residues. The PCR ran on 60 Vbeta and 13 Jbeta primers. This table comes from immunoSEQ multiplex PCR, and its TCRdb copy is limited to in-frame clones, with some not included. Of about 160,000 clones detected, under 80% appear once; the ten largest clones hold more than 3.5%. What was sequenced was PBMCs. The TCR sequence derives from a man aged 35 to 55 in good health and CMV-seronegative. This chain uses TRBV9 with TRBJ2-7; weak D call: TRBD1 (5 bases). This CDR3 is CASSMQGNLIDEQYF. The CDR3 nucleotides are TGTGCCAGCAGCATGCAGGGTAACCTTATCGACGAGCAGTACTTC.